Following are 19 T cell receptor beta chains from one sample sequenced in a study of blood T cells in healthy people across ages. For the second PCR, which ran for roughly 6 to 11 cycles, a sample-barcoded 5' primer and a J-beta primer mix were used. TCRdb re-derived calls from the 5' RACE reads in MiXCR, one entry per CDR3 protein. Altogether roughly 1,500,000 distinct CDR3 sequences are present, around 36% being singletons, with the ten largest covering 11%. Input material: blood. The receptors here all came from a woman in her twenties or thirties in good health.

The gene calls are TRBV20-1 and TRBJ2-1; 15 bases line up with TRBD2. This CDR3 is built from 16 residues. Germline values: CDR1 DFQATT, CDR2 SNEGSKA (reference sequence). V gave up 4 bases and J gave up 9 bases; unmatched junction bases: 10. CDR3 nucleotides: TGCAGTGCTATAGCTGGGACTAGCGGGGGGAGTCGTGAGCAGTTCTTC. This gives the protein CSAIAGTSGGSREQFF.

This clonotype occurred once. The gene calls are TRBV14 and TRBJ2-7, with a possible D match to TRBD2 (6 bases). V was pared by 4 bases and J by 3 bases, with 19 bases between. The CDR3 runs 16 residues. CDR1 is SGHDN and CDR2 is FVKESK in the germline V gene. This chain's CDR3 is CASSRGMGGTLYEQYF. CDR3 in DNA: TGTGCCAGCAGCCGAGGTATGGGCGGGACCCTCTACGAGCAGTACTTC.

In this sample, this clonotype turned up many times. In DNA form, the CDR3 reads TGTGCCAGCAGTCCATTCTGGGGGCTGGAGACCCAGTACTTC. Protein sequence: CASSPFWGLETQYF. The chain combines TRBV9 with TRBJ2-5; tentative D call: TRBD1 (6 bases). Germline V gene sequence: CDR1 SGDLS, CDR2 YYNGEE. V was cut by 5 bases and J by 5 bases, with 16 bases left in between. The CDR3 is 14 amino acids.

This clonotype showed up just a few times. CDR3 DNA: TGTGCCAGCAGTAGACAGGGGGCGAACACAGATACGCAGTATTTT. Translated: CASSRQGANTDTQYF. The V call is TRBV28, the J call TRBJ2-3; 10 bases align to TRBD1. The CDR3 consists of 15 residues. V was pared by 5 bases and J by 2 bases, with 4 bases of the junction left unmatched. CDR1 is MDHEN, CDR2 SYDVKM, per germline.

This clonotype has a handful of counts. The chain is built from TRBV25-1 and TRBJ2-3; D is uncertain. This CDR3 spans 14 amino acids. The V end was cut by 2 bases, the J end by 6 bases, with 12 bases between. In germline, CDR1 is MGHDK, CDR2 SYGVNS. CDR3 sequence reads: CASSEEQFSDTQYF. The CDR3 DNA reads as TGTGCCAGCAGTGAAGAGCAGTTTTCTGATACGCAGTATTTT.

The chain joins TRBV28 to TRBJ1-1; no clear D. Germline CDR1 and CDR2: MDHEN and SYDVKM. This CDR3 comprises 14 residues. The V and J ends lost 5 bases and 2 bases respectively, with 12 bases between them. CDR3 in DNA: TGTGCCAGCAGTCCAACGTACACCAACACTGAAGCTTTCTTT. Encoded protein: CASSPTYTNTEAFF.

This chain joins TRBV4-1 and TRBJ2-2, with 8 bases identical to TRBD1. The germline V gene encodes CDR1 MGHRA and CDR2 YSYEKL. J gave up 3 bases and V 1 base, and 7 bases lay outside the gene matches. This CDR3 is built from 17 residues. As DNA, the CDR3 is TGCGCCAGCAGCCAAGTAGAGACAGGGGTTTACACCGGGGAGCTGTTTTTT. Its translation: CASSQVETGVYTGELFF.

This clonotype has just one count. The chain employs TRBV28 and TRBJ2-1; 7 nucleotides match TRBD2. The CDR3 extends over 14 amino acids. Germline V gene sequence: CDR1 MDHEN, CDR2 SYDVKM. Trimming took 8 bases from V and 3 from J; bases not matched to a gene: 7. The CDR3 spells CASLAAADYNEQFF. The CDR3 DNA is TGTGCCAGCCTAGCGGCAGCGGACTACAATGAGCAGTTCTTC.

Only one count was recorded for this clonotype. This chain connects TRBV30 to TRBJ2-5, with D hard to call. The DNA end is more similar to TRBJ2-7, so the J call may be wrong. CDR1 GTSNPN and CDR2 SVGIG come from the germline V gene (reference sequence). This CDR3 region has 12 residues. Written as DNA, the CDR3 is TGTGCCTGGAGTGTCGTGGTACACGAGCAGTACTTC. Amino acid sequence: CAWSVVVHEQYF.

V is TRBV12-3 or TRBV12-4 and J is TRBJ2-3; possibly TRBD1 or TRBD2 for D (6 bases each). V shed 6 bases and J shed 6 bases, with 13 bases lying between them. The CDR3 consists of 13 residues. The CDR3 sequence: CASRQGGQDTQYF. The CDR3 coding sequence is TGTGCCAGCAGACAAGGGGGGCAGGATACGCAGTATTTT.

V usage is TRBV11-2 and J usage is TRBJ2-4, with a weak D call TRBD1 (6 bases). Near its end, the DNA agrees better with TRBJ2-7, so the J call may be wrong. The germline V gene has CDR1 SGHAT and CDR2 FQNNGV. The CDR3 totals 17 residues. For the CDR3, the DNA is TGTGCCAGCAGCTTAGATCTTCCATTGGGGGCTTCAGACGAGCAGTACTTC. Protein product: CASSLDLPLGASDEQYF.

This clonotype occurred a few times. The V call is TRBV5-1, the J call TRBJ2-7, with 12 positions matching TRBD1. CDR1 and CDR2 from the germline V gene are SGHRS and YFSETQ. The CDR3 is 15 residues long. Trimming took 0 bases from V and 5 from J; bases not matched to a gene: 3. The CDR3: CASSLEGTGGNEQYF. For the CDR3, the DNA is TGCGCCAGCAGCTTGGAAGGGACAGGGGGCAACGAGCAGTACTTC.

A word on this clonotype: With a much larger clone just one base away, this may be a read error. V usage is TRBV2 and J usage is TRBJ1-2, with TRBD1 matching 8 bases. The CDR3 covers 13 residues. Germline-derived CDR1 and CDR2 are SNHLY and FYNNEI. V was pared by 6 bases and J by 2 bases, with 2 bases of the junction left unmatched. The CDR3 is CASRGQENYGYTF. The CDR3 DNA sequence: TGTGCCAGCAGGGGACAGGAAAACTATGGCTACACCTTC.

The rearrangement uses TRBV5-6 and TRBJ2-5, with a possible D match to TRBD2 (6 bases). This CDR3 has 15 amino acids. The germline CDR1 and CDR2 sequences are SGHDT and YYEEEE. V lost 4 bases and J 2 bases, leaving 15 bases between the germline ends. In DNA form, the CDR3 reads TGTGCCAGCAGCGGTGCCCGGGGGAGGCAAGAGACCCAGTACTTC. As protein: CASSGARGRQETQYF.

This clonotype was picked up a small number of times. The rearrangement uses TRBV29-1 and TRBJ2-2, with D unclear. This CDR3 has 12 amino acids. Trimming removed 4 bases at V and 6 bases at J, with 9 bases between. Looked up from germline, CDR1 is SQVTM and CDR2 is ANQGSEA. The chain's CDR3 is CSVGRSSGELFF. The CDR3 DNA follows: TGCAGCGTTGGGAGATCCTCCGGGGAGCTGTTTTTT.

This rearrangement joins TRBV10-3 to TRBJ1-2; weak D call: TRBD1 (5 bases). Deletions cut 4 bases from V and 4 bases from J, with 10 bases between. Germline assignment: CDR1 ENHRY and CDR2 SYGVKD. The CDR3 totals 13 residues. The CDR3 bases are TGTGCCATCAGTGCCGGGGGGGGCTATGGCTACACCTTC. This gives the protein CAISAGGGYGYTF.

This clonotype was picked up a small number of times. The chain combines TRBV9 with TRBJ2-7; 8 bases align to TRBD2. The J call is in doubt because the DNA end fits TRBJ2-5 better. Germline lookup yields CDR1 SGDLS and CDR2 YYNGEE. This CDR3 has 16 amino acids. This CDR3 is CASSVVSGGPSETQYF. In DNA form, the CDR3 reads TGTGCCAGCAGCGTAGTTTCGGGGGGGCCTTCGGAGACCCAGTACTTC.

The CDR3 sequence is CASSQVSGQETQYF. The CDR3 DNA is TGCGCCAGCAGCCAAGTTAGCGGCCAAGAGACCCAGTACTTC. V and J are TRBV4-1 and TRBJ2-5, with D maybe TRBD2 (6 bases). The V and J ends lost 1 base and 1 base respectively, with 7 bases between them. Germline loops: CDR1 MGHRA, CDR2 YSYEKL. This CDR3 region has 14 residues.

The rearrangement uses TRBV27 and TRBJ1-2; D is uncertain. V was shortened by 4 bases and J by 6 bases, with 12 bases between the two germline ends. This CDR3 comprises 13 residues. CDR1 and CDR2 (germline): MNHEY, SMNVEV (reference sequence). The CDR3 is CASSYMSGNGYTF. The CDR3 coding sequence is TGTGCCAGCAGTTATATGTCCGGGAATGGCTACACCTTC.